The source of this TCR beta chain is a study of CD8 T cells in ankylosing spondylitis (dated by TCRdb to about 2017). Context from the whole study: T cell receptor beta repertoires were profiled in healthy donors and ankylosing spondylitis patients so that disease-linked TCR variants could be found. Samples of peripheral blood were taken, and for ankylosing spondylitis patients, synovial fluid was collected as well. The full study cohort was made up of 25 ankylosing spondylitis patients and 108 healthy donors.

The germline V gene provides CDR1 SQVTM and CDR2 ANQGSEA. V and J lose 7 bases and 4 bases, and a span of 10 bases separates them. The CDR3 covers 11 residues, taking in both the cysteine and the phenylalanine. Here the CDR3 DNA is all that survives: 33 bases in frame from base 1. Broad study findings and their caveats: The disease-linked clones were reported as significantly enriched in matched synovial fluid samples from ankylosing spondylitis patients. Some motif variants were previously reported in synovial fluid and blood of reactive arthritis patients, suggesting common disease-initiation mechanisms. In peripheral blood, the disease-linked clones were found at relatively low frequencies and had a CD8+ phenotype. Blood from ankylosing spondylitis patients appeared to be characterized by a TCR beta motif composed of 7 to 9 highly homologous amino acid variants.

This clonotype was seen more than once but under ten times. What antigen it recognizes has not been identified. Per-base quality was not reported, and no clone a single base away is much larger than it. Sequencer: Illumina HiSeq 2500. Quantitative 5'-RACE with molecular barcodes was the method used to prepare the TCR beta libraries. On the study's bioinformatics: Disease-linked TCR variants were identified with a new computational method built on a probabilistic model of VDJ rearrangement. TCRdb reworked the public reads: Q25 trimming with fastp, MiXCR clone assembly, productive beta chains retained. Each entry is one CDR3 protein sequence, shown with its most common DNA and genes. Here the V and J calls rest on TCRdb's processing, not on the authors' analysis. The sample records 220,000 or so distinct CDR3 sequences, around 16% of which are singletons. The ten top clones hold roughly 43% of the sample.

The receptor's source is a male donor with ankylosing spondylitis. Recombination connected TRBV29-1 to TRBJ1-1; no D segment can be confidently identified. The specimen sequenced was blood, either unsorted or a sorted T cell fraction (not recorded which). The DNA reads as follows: TGCAGCGGACGGTGGGGCACTGAAGCTTTCTTT. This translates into CSGRWGTEAFF. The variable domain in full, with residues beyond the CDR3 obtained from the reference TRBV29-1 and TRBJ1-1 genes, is SAVISQKPSRDICQRGTSLTIQCQVDSQVTMMFWYRQQPGQSLTLIATANQGSEATYESGFVIDKFPISRPNLTFSTLTVSNMSPEDSSIYLCSGRWGTEAFFGQGTRLTVV.